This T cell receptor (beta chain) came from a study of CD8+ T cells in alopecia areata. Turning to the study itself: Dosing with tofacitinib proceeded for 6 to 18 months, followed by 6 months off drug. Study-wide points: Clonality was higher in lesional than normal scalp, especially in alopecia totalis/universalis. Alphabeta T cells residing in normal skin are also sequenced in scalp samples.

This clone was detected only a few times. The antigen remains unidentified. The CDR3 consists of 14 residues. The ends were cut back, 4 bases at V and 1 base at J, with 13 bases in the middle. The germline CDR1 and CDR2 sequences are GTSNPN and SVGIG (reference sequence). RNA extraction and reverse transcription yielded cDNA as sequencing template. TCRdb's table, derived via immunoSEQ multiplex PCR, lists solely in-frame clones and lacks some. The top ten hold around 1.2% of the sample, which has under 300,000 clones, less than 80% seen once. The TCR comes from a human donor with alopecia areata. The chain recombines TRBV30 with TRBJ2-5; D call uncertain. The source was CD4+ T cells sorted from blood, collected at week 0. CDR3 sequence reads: CAWNRLGIQETQYF. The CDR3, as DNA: TGTGCCTGGAACCGGCTGGGGATCCAAGAGACCCAGTACTTC.